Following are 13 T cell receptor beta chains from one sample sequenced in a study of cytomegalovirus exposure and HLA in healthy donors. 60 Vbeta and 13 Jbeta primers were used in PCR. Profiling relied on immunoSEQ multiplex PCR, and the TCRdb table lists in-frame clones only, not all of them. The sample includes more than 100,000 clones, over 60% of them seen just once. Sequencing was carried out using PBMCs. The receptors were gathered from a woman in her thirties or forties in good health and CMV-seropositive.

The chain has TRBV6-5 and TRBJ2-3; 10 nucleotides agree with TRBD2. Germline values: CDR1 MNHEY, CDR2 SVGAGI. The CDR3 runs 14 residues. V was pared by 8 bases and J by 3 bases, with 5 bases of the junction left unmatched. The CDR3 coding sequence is TGTGCCAGCGGTTTAGCGGGGGGTACAGATACGCAGTATTTT. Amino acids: CASGLAGGTDTQYF.

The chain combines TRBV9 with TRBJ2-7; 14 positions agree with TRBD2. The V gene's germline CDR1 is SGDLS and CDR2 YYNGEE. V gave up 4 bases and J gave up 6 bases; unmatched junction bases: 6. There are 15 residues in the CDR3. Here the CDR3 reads CASSPGTSGRFEQYF. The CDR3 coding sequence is TGTGCCAGCAGCCCCGGGACTAGCGGGAGATTCGAGCAGTACTTC.

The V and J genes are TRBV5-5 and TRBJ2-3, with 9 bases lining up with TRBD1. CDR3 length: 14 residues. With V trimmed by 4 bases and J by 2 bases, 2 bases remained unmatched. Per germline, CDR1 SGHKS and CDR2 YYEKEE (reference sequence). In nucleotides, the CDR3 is TGTGCCAGCAGCACAGGGGGCGACACAGATACGCAGTATTTT. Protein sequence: CASSTGGDTDTQYF.

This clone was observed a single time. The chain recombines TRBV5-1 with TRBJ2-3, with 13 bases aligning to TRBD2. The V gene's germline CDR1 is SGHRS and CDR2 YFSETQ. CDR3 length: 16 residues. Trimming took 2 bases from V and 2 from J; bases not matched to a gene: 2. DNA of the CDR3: TGCGCCAGCAGCTTCGGACTAGCGGGGGCCACAGATACGCAGTATTTT. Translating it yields CASSFGLAGATDTQYF.

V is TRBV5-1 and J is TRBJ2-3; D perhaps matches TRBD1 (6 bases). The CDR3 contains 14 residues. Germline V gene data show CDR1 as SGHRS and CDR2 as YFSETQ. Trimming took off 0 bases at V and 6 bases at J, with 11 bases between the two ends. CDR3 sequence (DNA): TGCGCCAGCAGCTTGGTGGGGGCAGGGGATACGCAGTATTTT. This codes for CASSLVGAGDTQYF.

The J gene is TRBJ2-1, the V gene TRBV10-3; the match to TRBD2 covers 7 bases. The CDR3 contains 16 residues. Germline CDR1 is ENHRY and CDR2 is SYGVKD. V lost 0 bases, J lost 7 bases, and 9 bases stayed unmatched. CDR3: CAISESGGRLINEQFF. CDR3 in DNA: TGTGCCATCAGTGAGTCTGGCGGGAGACTCATAAATGAGCAGTTCTTC.

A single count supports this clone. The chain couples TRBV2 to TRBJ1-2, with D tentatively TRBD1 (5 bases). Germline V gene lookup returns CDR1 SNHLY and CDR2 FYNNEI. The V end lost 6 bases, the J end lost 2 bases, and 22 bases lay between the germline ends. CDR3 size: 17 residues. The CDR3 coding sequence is TGTGCCAGCAGGCCTTGGGGTACGGGGGTGGAAAACTATGGCTACACCTTC. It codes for CASRPWGTGVENYGYTF.

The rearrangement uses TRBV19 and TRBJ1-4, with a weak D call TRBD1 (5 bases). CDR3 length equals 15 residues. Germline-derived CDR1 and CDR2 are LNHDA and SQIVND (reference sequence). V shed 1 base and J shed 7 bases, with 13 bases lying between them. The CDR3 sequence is CASSIGTGSGEKLFF. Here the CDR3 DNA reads TGTGCCAGTAGTATAGGCACAGGTAGCGGTGAAAAACTGTTTTTT.

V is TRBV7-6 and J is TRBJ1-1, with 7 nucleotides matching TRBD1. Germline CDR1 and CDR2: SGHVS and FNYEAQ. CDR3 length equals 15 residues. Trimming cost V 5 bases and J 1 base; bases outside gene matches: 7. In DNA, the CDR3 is TGTGCCAGCAGCAAACGGTCAGGGGGGAACACTGAAGCTTTCTTT. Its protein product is CASSKRSGGNTEAFF.

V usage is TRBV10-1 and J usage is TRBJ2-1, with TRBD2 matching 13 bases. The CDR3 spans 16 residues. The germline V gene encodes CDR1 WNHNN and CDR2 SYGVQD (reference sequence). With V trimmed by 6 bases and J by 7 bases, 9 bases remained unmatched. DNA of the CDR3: TGCGCCAGCAGCAGGACTAGCGGGAGAGGAATAAATGAGCAGTTCTTC. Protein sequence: CASSRTSGRGINEQFF.

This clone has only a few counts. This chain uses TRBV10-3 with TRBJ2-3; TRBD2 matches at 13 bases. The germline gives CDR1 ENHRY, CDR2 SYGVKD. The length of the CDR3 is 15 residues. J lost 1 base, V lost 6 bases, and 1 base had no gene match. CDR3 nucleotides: TGTGCCATCAGGGGGACTAGCGGGGGCACAGATACGCAGTATTTT. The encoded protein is CAIRGTSGGTDTQYF.

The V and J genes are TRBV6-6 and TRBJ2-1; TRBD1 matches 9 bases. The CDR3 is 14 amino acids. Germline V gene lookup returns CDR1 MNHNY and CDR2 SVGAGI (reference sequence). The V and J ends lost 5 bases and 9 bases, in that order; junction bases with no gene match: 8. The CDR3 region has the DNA TGTGCCAGCAGTCCCGGGACAGGGTATCTTGAGCAGTTCTTC. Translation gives CASSPGTGYLEQFF.

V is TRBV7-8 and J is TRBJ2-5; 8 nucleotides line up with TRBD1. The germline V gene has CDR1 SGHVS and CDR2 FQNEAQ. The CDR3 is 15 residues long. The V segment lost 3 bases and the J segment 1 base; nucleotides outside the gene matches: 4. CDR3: CASSLTGVIQETQYF. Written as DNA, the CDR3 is TGTGCCAGCAGCTTGACAGGGGTGATCCAAGAGACCCAGTACTTC.